This TCR beta chain was identified in a study of OX40 agonist ivuxolimab in advanced cancers. Study outcomes and limitations: There was clonal expansion of CD4+ and CD8+ blood T cells by week 6 at 0.1 to 3.0 mg/kg.

The sample holds a few counts of this clone. Its antigen is currently unknown. This sample includes further DNA sequences coding for the same CDR3. Generated by immunoSEQ multiplex PCR, the TCRdb table keeps only in-frame clones and is missing some. Of tens of thousands of clones in the sample, 88% were seen once. Trimming cost V 0 bases and J 5 bases, with 1 base left between them. The germline CDR1 and CDR2 sequences are SGHRS and YFSETQ. The CDR3 has 11 residues. V is TRBV5-1 and J is TRBJ2-3; no firm D call. This TCR derives from an adult with an advanced solid tumor such as melanoma, head and neck, liver or kidney cancer. Sequenced material: CD4+ or CD8+ T cells sorted from blood, taken in a trial of the OX40 agonist ivuxolimab. The CDR3 DNA reads TGCGCCAGCAGCTTGGGAGATACGCAGTATTTT. Its translation is CASSLGDTQYF.